Reported below is one T cell receptor beta chain. The data belong to a study of T cells in Graves' hyperthyroidism and ophthalmopathy. The CDR3 loop spans 16 amino acids. From germline, CDR1 is MNHEY and CDR2 SVGEGT. V lost 8 bases to trimming and J lost 4 bases, with 18 bases between them. From RNA transcripts, TCR beta CDR3 regions were amplified. Initially, a first-round RT-PCR of the TCR CDR3 employed the HTBI primer set. A single record per CDR3 protein comes from TCRdb applying MiXCR to the multiplex PCR reads. The sample lists 450,000 to 600,000 distinct CDR3 sequences, roughly 21% occurring once.

This receptor was taken from a man aged 35 to 55 with Graves' ophthalmopathy. This sequence joins TRBV6-2 or TRBV6-3 and TRBJ2-6; possible D gene TRBD2, 5 bases. The sequencing sample was made of blood. The CDR3 protein is CASGRGTSSGANVLTF. The CDR3 nucleotides are TGTGCCAGCGGACGGGGAACGTCCTCCGGGGCCAACGTCCTGACTTTC.